This T cell receptor (beta chain) was documented in a study of T-cell reconstitution after alpha-beta-depleted transplantation in children. Study results and limitations: Hyperexpanded clones declined; after one year, newly produced T cells mostly supplied diversity. In patients about two months after transplant, alpha-beta T cells reportedly arose from several hundred expanded graft clones. The high TCRbeta diversity at day 60 in some patients came from surviving recipient T cells and thymic progenitors.

Only a few counts were recorded for this clonotype. What it binds is not known. Between the trimmed V and J ends, which lost 10 bases and 5 bases, there was a span of 24 bases. This CDR3 has 15 residues. Germline-derived CDR1 and CDR2 are MNHEY and SVGEGT. It was with unique molecular identifiers that the TCRbeta library was prepared. Each CDR3 protein is one row after TCRdb ran MiXCR on the PCR reads. The sample carries over 150,000 distinct CDR3 sequences, roughly 7.1% recorded once. This chain joins TRBV6-2 or TRBV6-3 and TRBJ2-7; D perhaps matches TRBD1 (6 bases). The input for sequencing was PBMCs, taken before TCRalphabeta/CD19-depleted stem cell transplant. The clonotype was recovered from a boy under 10 years old with acute lymphoblastic leukemia, due to receive a stem cell transplant. The CDR3 DNA reads as TGTGCCACCACACCGATAGGACAGCAGACCAACGAGCAGTACTTC. Encoded protein: CATTPIGQQTNEQYF.